A selection of T cell receptor beta chains follows, all from one sample in a study of CD8 T cells in Susac syndrome. TCRdb itself ran the immunoSEQ multiplex PCR reads through MiXCR, one entry per CDR3 protein. The data hold fewer than 350,000 distinct CDR3 sequences, with 89% observed a single time. Material: CD8+ T cells from PBMCs. These TCRs come from a human donor with multiple sclerosis. CDR3s include the opening cysteine and the closing phenylalanine or tryptophan.

CDR3 protein,V gene,J gene
CASSSPGQNIQYF,TRBV7-2,TRBJ2-4
CASSLAPAGVSTDTQYF,TRBV7-9,TRBJ2-3
CASSIGTGNTEVFF,TRBV7-3,TRBJ1-1
CASSRTWNEQFF,TRBV6-6,TRBJ2-1
CASSFWAGDTDTQYF,TRBV28,TRBJ2-3
CSVAGFTGELFF,TRBV29-1,TRBJ2-2
CASSFTGISNQPQHF,TRBV5-5,TRBJ1-5
CASTHGREPNYGYTF,TRBV28,TRBJ1-2
CSARDPRDFSYEQYF,TRBV20-1,TRBJ2-7
CASSFIDDEQFF,TRBV6-2/TRBV6-3,TRBJ2-1
CASSPRVRGTEAFF,TRBV28,TRBJ1-1
CASSIFPGHAYEQYF,TRBV7-3,TRBJ2-7
CASSQGLAVNGYNEQFF,TRBV4-3,TRBJ2-1
CASSPGTEDNEQFF,TRBV16,TRBJ2-1
CASSYSEGTYEQYF,TRBV6-6,TRBJ2-7
CASSQTGQNNQPQHF,TRBV7-9,TRBJ1-5
CASSQDQMSYEQYF,TRBV4-1,TRBJ2-7
CSAAQDMGEQYF,TRBV20-1,TRBJ2-7
CASSLGATYGYTF,TRBV7-9,TRBJ1-2
CASSLNPGDQPQHF,TRBV28,TRBJ1-5
CSARGDRGFEAFF,TRBV20-1,TRBJ1-1
CASRLEGYEQYF,TRBV7-9,TRBJ2-7
CASKEGVVSYNEQFF,TRBV27,TRBJ2-1
CASSRPGTENSNQPQHF,TRBV19,TRBJ1-5
CAISEEGPPDTQYF,TRBV10-3,TRBJ2-3
CASSGGLTSTDTQYF,TRBV7-3,TRBJ2-3
CASSLTAGQRGGYTF,TRBV28,TRBJ1-2
CASSSNLRGPQETQYF,TRBV11-2,TRBJ2-5
CATSGLAGGPDEQFF,TRBV24-1,TRBJ2-1
CATSPVTASSYNEQFF,TRBV15,TRBJ2-1
CASRCREADTQYF,TRBV12-2,TRBJ2-3
CASGGISNNEQFF,TRBV7-9,TRBJ2-1
CATASMSGFNSPLHF,TRBV15,TRBJ1-6
CASSLGQGSSTDTQYF,TRBV12-3/TRBV12-4,TRBJ2-3
CASIHGAGSNEQFF,TRBV27,TRBJ2-1
CASRPGGWGNEQFF,TRBV27,TRBJ2-1
CASSLAEGAPDEKLFF,TRBV7-2,TRBJ1-4
CASSQDLLEAGGTDTQYF,TRBV4-3,TRBJ2-3
CASSSGTSLDGNTIYF,TRBV5-1,TRBJ1-3
CASSGGQTNTGELFF,TRBV4-2,TRBJ2-2
CASSFPGTGSGEQYF,TRBV2,TRBJ2-7
CASSVAGLEYNEQFF,TRBV9,TRBJ2-1
CSVDSLRRGRSYNEQFF,TRBV29-1,TRBJ2-1
CSVDPGPPWGAFF,TRBV29-1,TRBJ1-1
CASSQTGADNSPLHF,TRBV6-6,TRBJ1-6
CASSLLQDYEQYF,TRBV27,TRBJ2-7
CASRALGEQYF,TRBV7-9,TRBJ2-7
CASSYFSGGYNEQFF,TRBV6-5,TRBJ2-1